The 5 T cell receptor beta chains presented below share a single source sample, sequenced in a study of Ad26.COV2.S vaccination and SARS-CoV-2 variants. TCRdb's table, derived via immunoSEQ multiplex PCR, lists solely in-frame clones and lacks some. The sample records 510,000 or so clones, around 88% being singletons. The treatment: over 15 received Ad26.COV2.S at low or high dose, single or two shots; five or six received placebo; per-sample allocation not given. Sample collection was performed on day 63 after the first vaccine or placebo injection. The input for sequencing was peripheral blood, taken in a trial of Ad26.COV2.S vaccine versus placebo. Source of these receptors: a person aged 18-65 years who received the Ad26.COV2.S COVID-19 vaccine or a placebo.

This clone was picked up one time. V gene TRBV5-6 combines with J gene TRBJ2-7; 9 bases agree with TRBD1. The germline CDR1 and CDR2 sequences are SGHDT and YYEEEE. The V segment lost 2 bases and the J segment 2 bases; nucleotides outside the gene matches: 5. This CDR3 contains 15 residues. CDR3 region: CASSLGTGSAYEQYF. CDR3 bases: TGTGCCAGCAGCTTAGGGACAGGGTCTGCCTACGAGCAGTACTTC.

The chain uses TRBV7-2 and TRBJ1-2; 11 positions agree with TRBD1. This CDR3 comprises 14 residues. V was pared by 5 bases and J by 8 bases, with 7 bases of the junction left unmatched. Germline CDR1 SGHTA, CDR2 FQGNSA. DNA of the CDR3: TGTGCCAGCAGCCAAGGGACAGGGGGAAGGGGCTACACCTTC. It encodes CASSQGTGGRGYTF. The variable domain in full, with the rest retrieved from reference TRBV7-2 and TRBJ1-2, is GAGVSQSPSNKVTEKGKDVELRCDPISGHTALYWYRQSLGQGLEFLIYFQGNSAPDKSGLPSDRFSAERTGGSVSTLTIQRTQQEDSAVYLCASSQGTGGRGYTFGSGTRLTVV.

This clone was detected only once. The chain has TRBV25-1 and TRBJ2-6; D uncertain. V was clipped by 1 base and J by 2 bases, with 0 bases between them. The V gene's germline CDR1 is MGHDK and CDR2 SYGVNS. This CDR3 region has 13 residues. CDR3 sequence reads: CASSESGANVLTF. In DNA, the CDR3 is TGTGCCAGCAGTGAATCTGGGGCCAACGTCCTGACTTTC.

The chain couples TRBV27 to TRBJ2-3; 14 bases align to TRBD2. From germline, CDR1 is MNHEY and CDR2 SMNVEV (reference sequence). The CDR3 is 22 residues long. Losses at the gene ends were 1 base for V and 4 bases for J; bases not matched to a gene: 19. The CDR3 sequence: CASSLFSPFGTSGSGGPDTQYF. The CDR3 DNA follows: TGTGCCAGCAGTTTATTTTCTCCATTTGGGACTAGCGGGAGTGGGGGGCCAGATACGCAGTATTTT.

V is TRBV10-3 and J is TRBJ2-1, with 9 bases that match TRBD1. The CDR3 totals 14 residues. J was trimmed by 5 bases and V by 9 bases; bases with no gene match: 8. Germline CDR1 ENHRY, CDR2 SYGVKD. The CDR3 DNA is TGTGCCATGGCAACGGGACAGGGTGACAATGAGCAGTTCTTC. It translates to CAMATGQGDNEQFF.